What follows is one T cell receptor beta chain and its context. This clone's antigen is unknown. No base quality information exists; no much larger clone differs at one position. This specimen belongs to a study of T cells in tuberculosis (dated by TCRdb to the late 2010s). Regarding the study in general: The study combined CD1B tetramers and high-throughput TCR immunosequencing to characterize T cells specific for the mycobacterial lipid antigen glucose monomycolate (GMM). In a South African clinical cohort, IGRA-negative adolescents, IGRA-positive adolescents with latent tuberculosis and adults with active tuberculosis were compared, with 10 to 11 people in each group. What the research found in general, with its limitations: Compared with IGRA-negative controls, TCR-alpha repertoires from active tuberculosis had smaller mean NN-distances to GMM-specific TCRs, which suggests clonal expansion of these TCRs. Clinical samples were selected based on the availability of cryopreserved specimens, with adults included as active tuberculosis cases and adolescents included as controls. An accuracy of 87% (AUROC approximately 0.93) was reached by a classifier using the diverse GMM-specific repertoire, compared with approximately 70% accuracy when GEM motif frequencies were used. The smaller NN-distances in active tuberculosis patients were driven in part by shorter CDR3-alpha lengths, while the difference seen for TCR-beta was not statistically significant.

The immunoSEQ multiplex PCR assay was used to generate TCR libraries, with TCR-beta and/or TCR-alpha/delta assays applied to each sample. The Illumina high-throughput platform was used to sequence the amplified TCR libraries. The study's processing was this. Clustering and dimensionality reduction relied on pairwise TCRdist distances among GMM-specific receptors from T cells that were either sorted ex vivo or expanded in vitro. Each clinical repertoire was scored by mean NN-distance, the average TCRdist to the nearest 10% of tetramer-positive reference sequences. To compute GEM TCR motif frequency, the fraction of unique TCRs matching known GEM sequences by V/J usage and CDR3 length was calculated. Active tuberculosis was classified by linear discriminant analysis with leave-one-out cross-validation, implemented in scikit-learn. In TCRdb, the immuneACCESS table is reduced to in-frame sequences with V and J assigned. These tables do not hold every clone; where another copy was compared, an unresolved V gene accounts for under half, and the others remain unexplained. V, J and clone size derive from that table, while D and trimming were established from the DNA sequence. This sample comprises more than 20,000 clones, 85% to 90% of them detected only once. About 15% of the sample is in the top ten clones.

The germline V gene (reference sequence) yields SEHNR for CDR1 and FQNEAQ for CDR2. V is cut back by 5 bases and J by 3 bases, with 15 bases in the junction unmatched. The CDR3 sequence holds 17 residues, the cysteine and phenylalanine included. The entry retains the CDR3 DNA only, 51 bases that are in frame from base 1. At study entry, a tuberculin skin test and the QuantiFERON-TB GOLD In-Tube IGRA were used to screen adolescents for latent tuberculosis infection. Immunosequencing of unsorted cryopreserved PBMC covered, on average, about 100,000 T cells per clinical donor. Eleven high schools in the Worcester region of the Western Cape, South Africa, served as enrollment sites for adolescents aged 12 to 18 years. Ten or so M. tuberculosis-infected adolescents and roughly ten uninfected adolescents were selected, with the two groups matched for age and sex. For the adolescents, PBMC were isolated by density centrifugation from freshly drawn heparinized blood and then cryopreserved.

The sample consisted of PBMCs. The rearrangement joined TRBV7-9 to TRBJ1-1; TRBD1 fits 7 bases in the junction. This sequence originates from a donor aged 10-29 years with latent tuberculosis or without tuberculosis infection. The base sequence is TGTGCCAGCAGCGCCCGACAGGGCGTACGTAAGGACACTGAAGCTTTCTTT. Its protein product is CASSARQGVRKDTEAFF.